This T cell receptor (beta chain) was sequenced for a study of post-analysis software for immune sequencing data. Turning to this clonotype: Its antigen is still unknown.

Findings of the study overall: Included in a set of roughly five TRBV segments more frequent in patients than controls were TRBV5-6, TRBV5-1 and TRBV20-1.

Built from TCR beta cDNA, the libraries had unique molecular identifiers in them. T cells, roughly 1 to 10 million of them, yielded 500,000 or so cDNA molecules. Each CDR3 protein is one row after TCRdb ran MiXCR on the PCR reads. There are about 680,000 distinct CDR3 sequences in the sample; approximately 59% occur only once, and 10% to 12% lies in the top ten. The CDR3 extends over 13 amino acids. The V gene lost 2 bases and the J gene lost 7 bases, with 9 bases spanning the gap. V gene TRBV12-3 or TRBV12-4 combines with J gene TRBJ2-1; D not resolved. Sequenced material: blood. This TCR was sampled from a girl aged 2-10 years with multiple sclerosis. The CDR3 is CASSLFMVNEQFF. DNA of the CDR3: TGTGCCAGCAGTTTATTTATGGTGAATGAGCAGTTCTTC.